A single sample gave rise to the 14 T cell receptor beta chains below, sequenced in a study of CD8+ T cells in alopecia areata. RNA was extracted and reverse transcribed into cDNA as the sequencing template. Profiled with immunoSEQ multiplex PCR; TCRdb holds only in-frame clones, not every one. The sample lists about 180,000 clones, roughly 58% seen once, with 16% in the top ten. Described treatment: oral pan-JAK inhibitor, 5-10 mg twice daily. Specimen: CD4+ T cells sorted from blood, collected between weeks 55 and 65, from a patient treated with tofacitinib. These receptors were obtained from a human donor with alopecia areata.

The V and J genes are TRBV27 and TRBJ1-4; a possible D gene is TRBD1 (5 bases). CDR1 and CDR2 from the germline V gene are MNHEY and SMNVEV (reference sequence). Trimming shortened V by 10 bases and J by 6 bases, and 9 bases separated the two germline ends. The CDR3 has 11 residues. As DNA, the CDR3 is TGTGCCACCTGGGGGGATGAAAAACTGTTTTTT. Translated, it gives CATWGDEKLFF.

The sample holds a few counts of this clone. This chain joins TRBV5-1 and TRBJ1-4; the match to TRBD1 covers 9 bases. The V segment lost 3 bases and the J segment 10 bases; nucleotides outside the gene matches: 10. Germline V lookup: CDR1 SGHRS, CDR2 YFSETQ. The CDR3 spans 15 residues. The CDR3 DNA sequence: TGCGCCAGCAGCTACTCGGTGGGACAGGGTGGAAAACTGTTTTTT. Translation: CASSYSVGQGGKLFF.

The V call is TRBV30, the J call TRBJ2-6, with TRBD2 matching over 7 bases. CDR3 size: 14 residues. The V gene's germline CDR1 is GTSNPN and CDR2 SVGIG (reference sequence). Trimming took 6 bases from V and 6 from J; bases not matched to a gene: 8. The CDR3 sequence: CACWRGSVANVLTF. The CDR3 bases are TGTGCCTGCTGGCGGGGGTCGGTGGCCAACGTCCTGACTTTC. Complete variable domain (other parts from reference TRBV30 and TRBJ2-6): SQTIHQWPATLVQPVGSPLSLECTVEGTSNPNLYWYRQAAGRGLQLLFYSVGIGQISSEVPQNLSASRPQDRQFILSSKKLLLSDSGFYLCACWRGSVANVLTFGAGSRLTVL.

This clone has more than one count but fewer than ten. The rearrangement joins TRBV5-1 to TRBJ1-1, with 8 bases fitting TRBD1. This CDR3 is 15 amino acids long. From germline, CDR1 is SGHRS and CDR2 YFSETQ. With 4 bases clipped from V and 6 bases from J, the junction kept 11 bases outside the gene matches. The CDR3 sequence: CASSPPQGAIAEAFF. The CDR3 DNA reads as TGCGCCAGCAGCCCACCCCAGGGGGCTATCGCTGAAGCTTTCTTT.

V gene TRBV5-1 combines with J gene TRBJ2-3, with 11 bases aligning to TRBD1. CDR1 and CDR2 from the germline V gene are SGHRS and YFSETQ. This CDR3 spans 19 amino acids. Trimming cost V 3 bases and J 2 bases; bases outside gene matches: 14. CDR3: CASSSAFRTGGAFTDTQYF. The DNA of the CDR3 is TGCGCCAGCAGCTCTGCTTTTAGGACAGGGGGCGCTTTCACAGATACGCAGTATTTT.

This clone was counted once. The chain carries TRBV10-3 and TRBJ1-6, with 7 bases aligning to TRBD1. The germline CDR1 and CDR2 sequences are ENHRY and SYGVKD. Unmatched junction bases numbered 8, after V lost 6 bases and J lost 9 bases. The CDR3 extends over 14 amino acids. The CDR3 DNA sequence: TGTGCCATCAGAACCGGGACAGAGACTTCACCCCTCCACTTT. This sequence encodes CAIRTGTETSPLHF.

V and J are TRBV5-4 and TRBJ2-2; TRBD1 matches 9 bases. With 4 bases clipped from V and 4 bases from J, the junction kept 5 bases outside the gene matches. Germline V gene data show CDR1 as SGHNT and CDR2 as YYREEE (reference sequence). The CDR3 consists of 15 residues. CDR3 sequence: CASSQGQGGTGELFF. The CDR3 DNA follows: TGTGCCAGCAGCCAGGGACAGGGCGGCACCGGGGAGCTGTTTTTT. Full variable domain (outside the CDR3, taken from reference TRBV5-4 and TRBJ2-2): ETGVTQSPTHLIKTRGQQVTLRCSSQSGHNTVSWYQQALGQGPQFIFQYYREEENGRGNFPPRFSGLQFPNYSSELNVNALELDDSALYLCASSQGQGGTGELFFGEGSRLTVL.

V and J are TRBV4-2 and TRBJ1-2, with TRBD1 matching 11 bases. Per germline, CDR1 LGHNA and CDR2 YNFKEQ. The trim removed 2 bases at V and 1 base at J, leaving 3 bases unmatched. The CDR3 is 16 residues long. CDR3 region: CASSQPGTGGNYGYTF. The CDR3 nucleotides read TGTGCCAGCAGCCAACCCGGGACAGGGGGTAACTATGGCTACACCTTC.

The chain carries TRBV29-1 and TRBJ2-2; D gene ambiguous. Between the trimmed V and J ends, which lost 6 bases and 4 bases, there was a span of 12 bases. The V gene's germline CDR1 is SQVTM and CDR2 ANQGSEA. This CDR3 has 13 amino acids. The chain's CDR3 is CSVKQTSTGELFF. DNA of the CDR3: TGCAGCGTCAAACAGACAAGCACCGGGGAGCTGTTTTTT.

The chain uses TRBV5-1 and TRBJ2-5, with TRBD2 identical over 8 bases. The germline V gene has CDR1 SGHRS and CDR2 YFSETQ. V gave up 6 bases and J gave up 5 bases; unmatched junction bases: 3. CDR3 size: 12 residues. CDR3 sequence: CASIGTRETQYF. As DNA, the CDR3 is TGCGCCAGCATTGGGACTAGGGAGACCCAGTACTTC.

The V call is TRBV9, the J call TRBJ2-3; 7 bases fit TRBD1. Germline CDR1 SGDLS, CDR2 YYNGEE. With V trimmed by 0 bases and J by 10 bases, 5 bases remained unmatched. The length of the CDR3 is 13 residues. CDR3 in amino acids: CASSVGTGIPQYF. CDR3 sequence (DNA): TGTGCCAGCAGCGTAGGGACAGGTATCCCGCAGTATTTT. Full variable domain (missing parts from reference TRBV9 and TRBJ2-3): DSGVTQTPKHLITATGQRVTLRCSPRSGDLSVYWYQQSLDQGLQFLIQYYNGEERAKGNILERFSAQQFPDLHSELNLSSLELGDSALYFCASSVGTGIPQYFGPGTRLTVL.

This clone was recorded a few times. The genes are TRBV30 and TRBJ1-2; D perhaps matches TRBD1 (6 bases). V was pared by 1 base and J by 5 bases, with 8 bases between. This CDR3 spans 12 amino acids. Germline loops: CDR1 GTSNPN, CDR2 SVGIG (reference sequence). The CDR3 spells CAWSAGAYGYTF. CDR3 sequence (DNA): TGTGCCTGGAGTGCAGGGGCGTATGGCTACACCTTC.

The chain has TRBV5-1 and TRBJ2-7; the D gene is possibly TRBD1 (8 bases). Germline CDR1 reads SGHRS; CDR2 reads YFSETQ. V lost 6 bases, J lost 2 bases, and 18 bases lay in between. This CDR3 contains 15 residues. The CDR3 bases are TGCGCCAGCACCAAACAGGGGGGGCCTACCTACGAGCAGTACTTC. Its protein product is CASTKQGGPTYEQYF.

DNA of the CDR3: TGTGCCAGCAGCCAAGATTGGCGCCGCGGGGGCGGAGAGACCCAGTACTTC. Translation: CASSQDWRRGGGETQYF. The chain is built from TRBV4-2 and TRBJ2-5; tentatively, D is TRBD2 (7 bases). This CDR3 contains 17 residues. Per the germline V gene, CDR1 is LGHNA and CDR2 is YNFKEQ. V was clipped by 0 bases and J by 4 bases, with 18 bases between them.